A selection of T cell receptor beta chains follows, all from one sample in a study of cytomegalovirus exposure and HLA in healthy donors. The method was immunoSEQ multiplex PCR; TCRdb's version includes in-frame clones alone and lacks a portion of them. The profile covers 200,000 or so clones, with roughly 79% appearing a single time and around 2% taken by the ten largest. The specimen was PBMCs. The source is a man younger than 35 in good health and CMV-seronegative. Both conserved end residues are part of each CDR3. The D gene is left open where the match is weak. Only part of the rows carry a size: once, few, many, or a class if the clone is expanded.

TRBJ2-2	.	TRBV18	.	TGTGCCAGCTCAGAGGGCAGAAAATCCGGCATAGTGGGGGAGCTGTTTTTT	CASSEGRKSGIVGELFF
TRBJ2-5	TRBD2	TRBV5-4	.	TGTGCCAGCAGCTTGGATTGGAGGCGGGAGACCCAGCACTTC	CASSLDWRRETQHF
TRBJ2-1	.	TRBV16	.	TGTGCCAGCAGCCAAACCCCAGGGTACTCCTACAATGAGCAGTTCTTC	CASSQTPGYSYNEQFF
TRBJ2-3	.	TRBV7-9	.	TGTGCCAGCAGCTTAGCGGGGGCTCGCACAGATACGCAGTATTTT	CASSLAGARTDTQYF
TRBJ1-6	TRBD1	TRBV7-8	.	TGTGCCAGCAGCCGAGACAGGGATGGCTATAATTCACCCCTCCACTTT	CASSRDRDGYNSPLHF
TRBJ2-7	.	TRBV7-9	.	TGTGCCAGCAGCTTAGGCTCAGACTACTACGAGCAGTACTTC	CASSLGSDYYEQYF
TRBJ2-1	TRBD2	TRBV28	.	TGTGCCAGCAGTTTATTGGCGGGAGGGCCGAACAATGAGCAGTTCTTC	CASSLLAGGPNNEQFF
TRBJ1-3	TRBD1	TRBV30	few	TGTGCCTGGAGACCGACAGGGAACTCTGGAAACACCATATATTTT	CAWRPTGNSGNTIYF
TRBJ2-7	TRBD1	TRBV7-9	.	TGTGCCAGCAGGGGACAGGGGGTCGTCTACGAGCAGTACTTC	CASRGQGVVYEQYF
TRBJ2-2	TRBD1	TRBV19	.	TGTGCCAGTAGTCGGACAGGGCTGGACACCGGGGAGCTGTTTTTT	CASSRTGLDTGELFF
TRBJ2-7	TRBD2	TRBV18	.	TGTGCCAGCTCATTACTAGCGGGAGACCCCTCGTACTCCTACGAGCAGTACTTC	CASSLLAGDPSYSYEQYF
TRBJ1-1	.	TRBV27	.	TGTGCCAGCAGTTTATTTGGGGCGCGAGACTTAGGGTTCACTGAAGCTTTCTTT	CASSLFGARDLGFTEAFF
TRBJ2-3	.	TRBV28	.	TGTGCCAGCAGTTTTGGGGGCCCCACAGATACGCAGTATTTT	CASSFGGPTDTQYF
TRBJ2-7	.	TRBV30	few	TGTGCCTGGAGTCGCCTAGCGCTGAGCTCCTACGAGCAGTACTTC	CAWSRLALSSYEQYF
TRBJ2-7	TRBD2	TRBV7-2	.	TGTGCCAGCAGCCAGACTAGCGGGAGATCCTACGAGCAGTACTTC	CASSQTSGRSYEQYF
TRBJ2-7	.	TRBV6-1	few	TGTGCCAGCAGCCTGGGCATTTACGAGCAGTACTTC	CASSLGIYEQYF
TRBJ2-5	TRBD2	TRBV7-8	few	TGTGCCAGCAGCTTAGCGGTTGGCGGGGGGAATCAAGAGACCCAGTACTTC	CASSLAVGGGNQETQYF
TRBJ2-2	TRBD2	TRBV2	once	TGTGCCAGCACAAGACTAGCGGGGGGGCCGGGGACCGGGGAGCTGTTTTTT	CASTRLAGGPGTGELFF
TRBJ2-3	TRBD2	TRBV5-1	.	TGCGCCAGCAGCTTGGAGCTAGCGGGAGGGACTAGCACAGATACGCAGTATTTT	CASSLELAGGTSTDTQYF
TRBJ1-1	.	TRBV7-8	.	TGTGCCAGCAGCTTAACTTTGACAGCCATGAACACTGAAGCTTTCTTT	CASSLTLTAMNTEAFF
TRBJ2-5	.	TRBV18	.	TGTGCCAGCTCACCACAGATTAGCGGAATCCAAGAGACCCAGTACTTC	CASSPQISGIQETQYF
TRBJ2-1	.	TRBV15	.	TGTGCCACCAGCAGAGGAGAGGCAGGGATGGATGAGCAGTTCTTC	CATSRGEAGMDEQFF
TRBJ2-4	TRBD1	TRBV18	.	TGTGCCAGCTCACCACTCAACAGGGGAAACATTCAGTACTTC	CASSPLNRGNIQYF
TRBJ2-7	TRBD2	TRBV14	.	TGTGCCAGCAGCCAAGACGGCGGGGGACCGTACTACGAGCAGTACTTC	CASSQDGGGPYYEQYF
TRBJ2-6	TRBD2	TRBV4-3	once	TGCGCCAGCAGCCCTTATCAGGCGGGGGATGTGGCCTCTGGGGCCAACGTCCTGACTTTC	CASSPYQAGDVASGANVLTF
TRBJ2-1	TRBD2	TRBV2	few	TGTGCCAGCAGTAGGACTAGCGGGGGGACTGGTGAGCAGTTCTTC	CASSRTSGGTGEQFF
TRBJ1-1	.	TRBV19	.	TGTGCCAGTAGTAAAATTATGAACACTGAAGCTTTCTTT	CASSKIMNTEAFF
TRBJ2-7	.	TRBV4-3	.	TGCGCCAGCAGCCAGGGGCGTGCCTACGAGCAGTACTTC	CASSQGRAYEQYF
TRBJ2-7	.	TRBV7-2	.	TGTGCCAGCAGCCCAAGTTCTAGCGCCGTATACGAGCAGTACTTC	CASSPSSSAVYEQYF
TRBJ1-2	TRBD1	TRBV25-1	.	TGTGCCAGCAGTGATGAGGCCCTGGGACAGGGGTGGGGCTACACCTTC	CASSDEALGQGWGYTF